This T cell receptor (beta chain) emerged from a study of shared clonotypes between healthy human individuals. Trimming took 7 bases from V and 0 from J, leaving 9 bases between them. The length of the CDR3 is 13 residues. Germline V gene sequence: CDR1 MNHEY, CDR2 SVGAGI. Study donors comprised healthy, HIV-negative adults devoid of recent acute infection or vaccination. Genomic DNA of each subset was evenly split across several immunoSEQ plates. Sequencing used immunoSEQ multiplex PCR; TCRdb keeps in-frame clones, though not all of them. The profile shows roughly 500,000 clones, approximately 79% of them singletons.

Sequencing was performed on PBMCs. The receptor was isolated from a woman aged 35 to 49 in good health. Some clones in this sample may be carry-over from other donors' samples. The chain employs TRBV6-5 and TRBJ1-1, with D unclear. CDR3 sequence reads: CASKGRLNTEAFF. Written as DNA, the CDR3 is TGTGCCAGCAAGGGTCGCCTGAACACTGAAGCTTTCTTT.